These 7 T cell receptor beta chains originate from one sample sequenced in a study of blood T cell repertoires in COVID-19. Produced via immunoSEQ multiplex PCR; TCRdb's table is partial and in-frame only. Here the sample spans about 59,000 clones, roughly 91% being singletons. The sequenced sample consisted of peripheral blood. Receptor source: a human donor in a cohort sampled during active COVID-19.

This chain joins TRBV7-9 and TRBJ2-7, with 11 bases fitting TRBD2. Germline assignment: CDR1 SEHNR and CDR2 FQNEAQ (reference sequence). V lost 0 bases and J lost 3; bases outside the gene matches: 1. This CDR3 is 15 amino acids long. Here the CDR3 reads CASSLATSGNYEQYF. The CDR3 DNA sequence: TGTGCCAGCAGCTTAGCGACTAGCGGGAACTACGAGCAGTACTTC.

The chain links TRBV5-1 to TRBJ2-1; 7 nucleotides line up with TRBD2. This CDR3 is 16 amino acids long. Trimming at V came to 0 bases and at J to 5 bases, leaving 8 bases not matched to a gene. Germline-derived CDR1 and CDR2 are SGHRS and YFSETQ. The CDR3 sequence is CASSLAAGVTNNEQFF. In DNA, the CDR3 is TGCGCCAGCAGCTTGGCCGCGGGGGTCACCAACAATGAGCAGTTCTTC.

The chain couples TRBV6-5 to TRBJ1-4; maybe TRBD1 (5 bases). Germline V gene lookup returns CDR1 MNHEY and CDR2 SVGAGI. The ends were cut back, 6 bases at V and 7 bases at J, with 12 bases in the middle. This CDR3 comprises 13 residues. The CDR3 protein is CASRPGGAEKLFF. DNA of the CDR3: TGTGCCAGCAGGCCGGGGGGTGCTGAAAAACTGTTTTTT.

The V gene is TRBV6-1, the J gene TRBJ2-1; 10 bases are a match to TRBD2. The CDR3 consists of 14 residues. V was clipped by 3 bases and J by 4 bases; unmatched bases: 0. Germline CDR1 reads MNHNS; CDR2 reads SASEGT. CDR3 in amino acids: CASSETSGYNEQFF. The CDR3 region has the DNA TGTGCCAGCAGTGAGACTAGCGGGTACAATGAGCAGTTCTTC.

In this sample, this clone turned up a few times. V is TRBV5-4 and J is TRBJ2-7; tentatively, D is TRBD1 (6 bases). The CDR3 runs to 13 residues. V was pared by 2 bases and J by 6 bases, with 12 bases between. Germline assignment: CDR1 SGHNT and CDR2 YYREEE (reference sequence). CDR3 protein: CASSFTGSGEQYF. The CDR3 DNA sequence: TGTGCCAGCAGCTTCACAGGGTCGGGCGAGCAGTACTTC.

This clone was recorded only once. One junction end does not reproduce the germline sequence, and a read error may be involved. The V and J genes are TRBV7-7 and TRBJ2-1; 8 bases align to TRBD2. CDR3 length: 15 amino acids. Germline V gives CDR1 SSHAT, CDR2 FNYEAQ (reference sequence). Here the CDR3 DNA reads TGTGCTAGCAGCCCTCAAGCGGGAGAAGACAATGAGCAGTTCTTC. Translation: CASSPQAGEDNEQFF.

This chain connects TRBV29-1 to TRBJ1-1; maybe TRBD1 (6 bases). V was trimmed by 5 bases and J by 4 bases, leaving 20 bases between them. The CDR3 contains 15 residues. The germline gives CDR1 SQVTM, CDR2 ANQGSEA. The CDR3 is CSVLTQGSIPTEAFF. The CDR3 coding sequence is TGCAGCGTTCTAACCCAGGGGTCGATTCCCACTGAAGCTTTCTTT.